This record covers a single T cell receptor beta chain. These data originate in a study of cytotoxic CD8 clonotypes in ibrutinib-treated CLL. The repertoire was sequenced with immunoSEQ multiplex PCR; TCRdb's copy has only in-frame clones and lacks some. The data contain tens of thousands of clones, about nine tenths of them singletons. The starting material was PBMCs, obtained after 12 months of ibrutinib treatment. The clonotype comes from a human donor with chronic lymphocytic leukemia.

DNA for the CDR3: TGTGCCAGCAGTTACTCTAGTAGAGTCAGTGGCTACGAGCAGTACTTC. Protein sequence: CASSYSSRVSGYEQYF. This chain uses TRBV6-5 with TRBJ2-7; D remains ambiguous. CDR3 length: 16 amino acids. CDR1 is MNHEY, CDR2 SVGAGI, per germline. The V end lost 0 bases, the J end lost 3 bases, and 15 bases lay between the germline ends.